This T cell receptor beta chain was sequenced for a study of neoadjuvant anti-PD-1 for oral cavity cancer. V trimming: 6 bases; J trimming: 2 bases; junction bases outside the gene matches: 8. This CDR3 has 15 residues. Germline CDR1 is SNHLY and CDR2 is FYNNEI. Data came from immunoSEQ multiplex PCR; TCRdb stores just in-frame clones and leaves some out. The sample consists of approximately 9,400 clones, around 70% of them appearing once. As for time point: after neoadjuvant nivolumab, at surgical resection. The sequences come from PBMCs, collected after nivolumab (anti-PD-1) treatment. The receptor was isolated from a person aged 40-85 years with oral cavity squamous cell carcinoma. J is TRBJ2-7 and V is TRBV2; 9 bases are shared with TRBD1. The CDR3 region is CASRPQGAVAYEQYF. DNA for the CDR3: TGTGCCAGCAGACCACAGGGGGCGGTAGCCTACGAGCAGTACTTC.